The rows below give T cell receptor beta chains drawn from one sample of a study of vaccination effects on CD4 cells after COVID-19. Here immunoSEQ multiplex PCR was the method, and the copy in TCRdb shows in-frame clones only, minus some. The sample records some 31,000 clones, around 72% being singletons. These TCRs' antigens remain unknown. This specimen consisted of CD4+ T cells from PBMCs cultured without peptide, obtained after COVID-19 vaccination. These receptors were taken from a human donor who had a prior SARS-CoV-2 infection. Both conserved end residues are part of each CDR3. A D gene is named only where the DNA matches it firmly. The size field is filled for only some rows; it gives once, few, many or a size class.

v_gene	j_gene	d_gene	abundance	CDR3aa	CDR3nt
TRBV7-9	TRBJ2-5	TRBD2	-	CASSPGGARVGETQYF	TGTGCCAGCAGCCCGGGGGGGGCTAGGGTTGGAGAGACCCAGTACTTC
TRBV2	TRBJ2-3	-	-	CASSAGAQGTDTQYF	TGTGCCAGCTCCGCGGGGGCACAGGGGACAGATACGCAGTATTTT
TRBV7-9	TRBJ2-1	-	-	CASSLVVPFNEQFF	TGTGCCAGCAGCTTAGTTGTGCCCTTCAATGAGCAGTTCTTC
TRBV5-8	TRBJ2-3	-	-	CASSFLITPTDTQYF	TGTGCCAGCAGCTTTCTCATCACTCCCACAGATACGCAGTATTTT
TRBV5-5	TRBJ2-7	TRBD1	once	CASSQQGLYEQYF	TGTGCCAGCAGCCAACAGGGGCTCTACGAGCAGTACTTC
TRBV5-1	TRBJ2-3	TRBD2	-	CASSRSPTSGTDTQYF	TGCGCCAGCAGCCGTTCACCGACTAGCGGCACAGATACGCAGTATTTT
TRBV18	TRBJ1-1	-	once	CASSWQEGNTEAFF	TGTGCCAGCTCATGGCAGGAGGGGAACACTGAAGCTTTCTTT
TRBV7-3	TRBJ2-5	TRBD2	-	CASSLLAGGPETQYF	TGTGCCAGCAGCCTCCTAGCGGGAGGGCCAGAGACCCAGTACTTC
TRBV14	TRBJ2-7	-	-	CASSPRKSSYEQYF	TGTGCCAGCAGCCCGAGGAAAAGCTCCTACGAGCAGTACTTC
TRBV6-5	TRBJ1-2	-	once	CASSPSGGMGGYTF	TGTGCCAGCAGCCCCTCGGGGGGAATGGGTGGCTACACCTTC
TRBV4-2	TRBJ2-5	-	-	CASSQDFVGGETQYF	TGTGCCAGCAGCCAAGATTTTGTAGGCGGGGAGACCCAGTACTTC
TRBV11-3	TRBJ2-1	-	-	CASSRTGNYNEQFF	TGTGCCAGCAGCAGGACGGGAAACTACAATGAGCAGTTCTTC
TRBV7-3	TRBJ2-5	TRBD1	-	CASSLTSGTGFAETQYF	TGTGCCAGCAGCCTAACAAGCGGGACAGGGTTTGCAGAGACCCAGTACTTC
TRBV6-5	TRBJ2-7	TRBD1	-	CASSPGQGAYEQYF	TGTGCCAGCAGTCCGGGACAGGGGGCTTACGAGCAGTACTTC
TRBV4-2	TRBJ1-2	-	few	CASSQDWEYYGYTF	TGTGCCAGCAGCCAAGATTGGGAATACTATGGCTACACCTTC
TRBV29-1	TRBJ2-3	-	-	CSDGWPQYF	TGCAGCGATGGCTGGCCGCAGTATTTT
TRBV2	TRBJ1-5	TRBD1	-	CASSEGQGGNQPQHF	TGTGCCAGCAGTGAGGGACAGGGCGGCAATCAGCCCCAGCATTTT
TRBV18	TRBJ2-2	-	-	CASSLATHNTGELFF	TGTGCCAGCTCGCTAGCAACGCACAACACCGGGGAGCTGTTTTTT
TRBV28	TRBJ2-5	TRBD2	-	CASSPSGRYQETQYF	TGTGCCAGCAGCCCGAGCGGGAGATACCAAGAGACCCAGTACTTC
TRBV18	TRBJ2-6	-	-	CASSPSQTGANVLTF	TGTGCCAGCTCACCATCCCAGACTGGGGCCAACGTCCTGACTTTC
TRBV6-5	TRBJ2-1	TRBD2	-	CASSLLAGVYNEQFF	TGTGCCAGCAGTCTGCTAGCGGGAGTGTATAATGAGCAGTTCTTC
TRBV4-1	TRBJ2-1	TRBD2	-	CASSSLAGVNNEQFF	TGCGCCAGCAGCAGCCTAGCGGGAGTGAACAATGAGCAGTTCTTC
TRBV24-1	TRBJ1-1	-	-	CATSVGWGTEAFF	TGTGCCACCAGTGTTGGTTGGGGCACTGAAGCTTTCTTT
TRBV7-2	TRBJ1-6	-	-	CASSLAVAEYNSPLHF	TGTGCCAGCAGCTTAGCGGTCGCCGAATATAATTCACCCCTCCACTTT
TRBV30	TRBJ2-7	-	-	CAWSSYYEQYF	TGTGCCTGGAGTTCCTATTACGAGCAGTACTTC
TRBV7-2	TRBJ1-5	-	-	CASSFIGNGGNQPQHF	TGTGCCAGCAGCTTTATCGGCAATGGAGGCAATCAGCCCCAGCATTTT
TRBV5-1	TRBJ2-3	-	-	CASSPRTGTDTQYF	TGCGCCAGCAGCCCCCGGACGGGCACAGATACGCAGTATTTT
TRBV7-8	TRBJ1-2	TRBD1	-	CASSARAGQGSIYGYTF	TGTGCCAGCAGCGCCCGCGCGGGACAGGGTAGCATCTATGGCTACACCTTC
TRBV10-3	TRBJ2-3	TRBD2	-	CAISEYGLAGVPDTQYF	TGTGCCATCAGTGAGTACGGACTAGCGGGGGTCCCAGATACGCAGTATTTT
TRBV10-3	TRBJ2-1	-	-	CAISEPAGPAPNEQFF	TGTGCCATCAGTGAGCCTGCGGGGCCTGCCCCCAATGAGCAGTTCTTC
TRBV7-3	TRBJ1-2	TRBD1	few	CASSSGQGYGYTF	TGTGCCAGCAGCTCCGGACAGGGCTATGGCTACACCTTC
TRBV5-4	TRBJ2-7	-	-	CASSLDLGREQYF	TGTGCCAGCAGCTTGGATCTGGGTCGAGAGCAGTACTTC
TRBV7-9	TRBJ2-1	TRBD2	-	CASSPTPGTSEDNEQFF	TGTGCCAGCAGCCCTACCCCCGGGACTAGCGAGGACAATGAGCAGTTCTTC
TRBV12-5	TRBJ2-2	-	-	CASGSGGLYPTGELFF	TGTGCTAGTGGTTCCGGGGGACTTTATCCCACCGGGGAGCTGTTTTTT
TRBV6-1	TRBJ2-5	-	-	CASSEANVPPETQYF	TGTGCCAGCAGTGAAGCTAACGTCCCCCCGGAGACCCAGTACTTC
TRBV3-1/TRBV3-2	TRBJ2-7	TRBD2	-	CASSQVLGTSGGAPYEQYF	TGTGCCAGCAGCCAAGTCCTTGGGACTAGCGGGGGGGCCCCATACGAGCAGTACTTC
TRBV7-2	TRBJ1-3	-	-	CASSFTTGFGNTIYF	TGTGCCAGCAGCTTCACTACAGGGTTCGGAAACACCATATATTTT
TRBV6-4	TRBJ2-3	-	-	CASSVRSTDTQYF	TGTGCCAGCAGTGTCCGCTCCACAGATACGCAGTATTTT
TRBV5-5	TRBJ1-4	-	-	CASSFRQVATNEKLFF	TGTGCCAGCAGCTTTCGACAGGTCGCAACTAATGAAAAACTGTTTTTT
TRBV7-2	TRBJ1-1	-	-	CASSPTGIAMNTEAFF	TGTGCCAGCAGCCCAACTGGAATAGCCATGAACACTGAAGCTTTCTTT
TRBV6-1	TRBJ1-5	-	few	CASSEAGGGSNQPQHF	TGTGCCAGCAGTGAAGCCGGGGGAGGCAGCAATCAGCCCCAGCATTTT
TRBV12-5	TRBJ2-7	-	-	CASGLGRRVTYEQYF	TGTGCTAGTGGTTTAGGACGGAGAGTCACCTACGAGCAGTACTTC
TRBV7-9	TRBJ2-5	TRBD1	few	CASIRDSQETQYF	TGTGCCAGCATCCGGGACAGCCAAGAGACCCAGTACTTC
TRBV24-1	TRBJ2-2	-	once	CATSRDLNTGELFF	TGTGCCACCAGCCGGGACTTGAACACCGGGGAGCTGTTTTTT
TRBV23-1	TRBJ2-4	-	-	CASSHQEGAKNIQYF	TGCGCCAGCAGTCACCAGGAGGGGGCTAAAAACATTCAGTACTTC